This T cell receptor (beta chain) was sequenced in a study of PD-1 blockade in classical Hodgkin lymphoma. About the research overall: Nivolumab was given intravenously to patients at 3 mg/kg every 2 weeks. The study, taken as a whole, reports: Lower baseline TCR diversity was reported for newly diagnosed patients than for healthy donors. Newly diagnosed patients and complete responders had comparable diversity at baseline. Those patients who began receiving nivolumab less than 1 year after ASCT had lower diversity, and they were excluded.

Following autologous stem cell transplantation, relapse occurred in every patient, and exposure to brentuximab vedotin varied. CDR1 is SGHDN and CDR2 is FVKESK in the germline V gene. This CDR3 spans 12 amino acids. V dropped 4 bases and J dropped 9 bases, with 10 bases sitting between them. Concerning this clone: What it binds is unknown.

Assay: immunoSEQ multiplex PCR; the TCRdb copy retains only in-frame clones and omits some. Among about 90,000 clones, about nine tenths were seen once, and the ten largest hold approximately 2.6%. The chain carries TRBV14 and TRBJ2-1; D unresolved. The specimen comprised peripheral blood mononuclear cells (PBMCs), sampled before the second cycle of nivolumab. This receptor was obtained from a human donor with classical Hodgkin lymphoma. CDR3: CASSRNPLEQFF. The DNA of the CDR3 is TGTGCCAGCAGCCGTAACCCTCTTGAGCAGTTCTTC.